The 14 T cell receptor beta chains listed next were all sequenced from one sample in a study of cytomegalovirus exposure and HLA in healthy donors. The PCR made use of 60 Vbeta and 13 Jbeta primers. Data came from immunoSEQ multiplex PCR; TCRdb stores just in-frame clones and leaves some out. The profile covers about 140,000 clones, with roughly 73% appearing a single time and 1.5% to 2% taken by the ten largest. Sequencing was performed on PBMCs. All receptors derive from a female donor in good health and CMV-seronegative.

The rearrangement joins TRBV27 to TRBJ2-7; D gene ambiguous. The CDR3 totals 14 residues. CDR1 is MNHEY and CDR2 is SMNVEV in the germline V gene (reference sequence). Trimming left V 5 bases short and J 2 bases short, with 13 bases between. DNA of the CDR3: TGTGCCAGCAGTCCACAGATACCAACCTACGAGCAGTACTTC. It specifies CASSPQIPTYEQYF.

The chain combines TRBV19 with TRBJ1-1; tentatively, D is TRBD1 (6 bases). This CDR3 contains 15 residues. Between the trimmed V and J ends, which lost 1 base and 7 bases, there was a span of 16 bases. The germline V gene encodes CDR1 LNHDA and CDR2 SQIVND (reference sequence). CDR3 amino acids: CASSIVRTERHEAFF. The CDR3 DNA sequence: TGTGCCAGTAGTATAGTGAGGACAGAACGTCATGAAGCTTTCTTT.

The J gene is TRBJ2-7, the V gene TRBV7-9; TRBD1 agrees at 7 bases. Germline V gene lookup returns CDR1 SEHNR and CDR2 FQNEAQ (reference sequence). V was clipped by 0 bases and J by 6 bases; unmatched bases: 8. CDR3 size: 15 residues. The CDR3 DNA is TGTGCCAGCAGCTTAGCGGGGCAGGGGGAGCGCGAGCAGTACTTC. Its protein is CASSLAGQGEREQYF.

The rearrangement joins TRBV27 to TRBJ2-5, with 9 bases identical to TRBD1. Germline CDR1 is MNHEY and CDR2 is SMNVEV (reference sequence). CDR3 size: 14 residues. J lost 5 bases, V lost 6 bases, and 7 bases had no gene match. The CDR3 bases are TGTGCCAGCAGCCCGACAGGGGGAAGGGAGACCCAGTACTTC. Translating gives CASSPTGGRETQYF.

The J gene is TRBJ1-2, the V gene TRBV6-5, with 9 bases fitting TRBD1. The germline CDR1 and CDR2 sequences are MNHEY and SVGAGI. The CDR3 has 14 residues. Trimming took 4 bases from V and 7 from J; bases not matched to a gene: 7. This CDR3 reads CASSWKQGAGGYTF. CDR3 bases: TGTGCCAGCAGTTGGAAACAGGGGGCGGGTGGCTACACCTTC.

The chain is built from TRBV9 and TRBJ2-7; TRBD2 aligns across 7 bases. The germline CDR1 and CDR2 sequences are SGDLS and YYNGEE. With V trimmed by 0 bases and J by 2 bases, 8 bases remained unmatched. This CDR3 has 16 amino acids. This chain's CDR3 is CASSVDPSGRPYEQYF. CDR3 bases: TGTGCCAGCAGCGTAGATCCTAGCGGAAGACCCTACGAGCAGTACTTC.

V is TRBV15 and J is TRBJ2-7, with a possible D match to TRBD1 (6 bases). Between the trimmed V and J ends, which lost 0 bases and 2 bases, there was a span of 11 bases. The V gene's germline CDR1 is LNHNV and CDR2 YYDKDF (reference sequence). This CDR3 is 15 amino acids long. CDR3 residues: CATSRDFQGTYEQYF. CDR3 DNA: TGTGCCACCAGCAGAGATTTTCAGGGGACCTACGAGCAGTACTTC.

The CDR3 bases are TGTGCCAGCAGCTTATCTAGAACAGGGTGGCCCCGCGGGTACTTC. Protein product: CASSLSRTGWPRGYF. This chain joins TRBV7-3 and TRBJ2-5; maybe TRBD1 (6 bases). The germline V gene encodes CDR1 SGHTA and CDR2 FQGTGA. V lost 2 bases and J 13 bases, leaving 23 bases between the germline ends. The CDR3 totals 15 residues.

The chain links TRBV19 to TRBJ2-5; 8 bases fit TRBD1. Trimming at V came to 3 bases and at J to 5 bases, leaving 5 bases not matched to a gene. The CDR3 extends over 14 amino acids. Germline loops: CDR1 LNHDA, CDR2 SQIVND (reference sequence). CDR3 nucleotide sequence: TGTGCCAGTAGTATCTCGACAGGGGCCGAGACCCAGTACTTC. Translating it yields CASSISTGAETQYF.

CDR3 DNA sequence: TGTGCCTACAGGGACCGCATGGAAGAGACCCAGTACTTC. Amino acids: CAYRDRMEETQYF. The chain combines TRBV6-1 with TRBJ2-5, with a weak D call TRBD1 (6 bases). CDR1 and CDR2 from the germline V gene are MNHNS and SASEGT. Trimming pared 11 bases from V and 3 bases from J, leaving 16 bases between. The CDR3 is 13 residues long.

CDR3 region: CSARQGGETQYF. The DNA of the CDR3 is TGCAGCGCAAGACAGGGCGGTGAGACCCAGTACTTC. The chain employs TRBV29-1 and TRBJ2-5; 7 bases are a match to TRBD1. The CDR3 length is 12 residues. After removal of 7 bases from V and 5 bases from J, the junction contained 7 bases not matched to a gene. The germline gives CDR1 SQVTM, CDR2 ANQGSEA.

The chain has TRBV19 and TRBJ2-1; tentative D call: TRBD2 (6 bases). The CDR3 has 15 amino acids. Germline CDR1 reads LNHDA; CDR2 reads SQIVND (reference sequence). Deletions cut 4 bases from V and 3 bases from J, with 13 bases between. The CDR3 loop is CASSRDWGDYNEQFF. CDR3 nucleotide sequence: TGTGCCAGTAGTAGGGATTGGGGGGACTACAATGAGCAGTTCTTC.

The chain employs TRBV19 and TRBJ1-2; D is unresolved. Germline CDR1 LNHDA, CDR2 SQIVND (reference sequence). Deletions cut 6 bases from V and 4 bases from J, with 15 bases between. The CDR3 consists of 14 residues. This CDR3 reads CASRLSEGSYGYTF. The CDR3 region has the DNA TGTGCCAGTAGGCTTTCCGAGGGCTCCTATGGCTACACCTTC. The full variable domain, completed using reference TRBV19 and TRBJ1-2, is DGGITQSPKYLFRKEGQNVTLSCEQNLNHDAMYWYRQDPGQGLRLIYYSQIVNDFQKGDIAEGYSVSREKKESFPLTVTSAQKNPTAFYLCASRLSEGSYGYTFGSGTRLTVV.

CDR3 DNA sequence: TGTGCCAGCAGCTCGTCCGGGACAGGGGTGGGCTACACCTTC. Protein sequence: CASSSSGTGVGYTF. This rearrangement joins TRBV7-3 to TRBJ1-2, with TRBD1 matching 10 bases. The CDR3 runs to 14 residues. V was clipped by 4 bases and J by 8 bases; unmatched bases: 7. Germline CDR1 SGHTA, CDR2 FQGTGA.